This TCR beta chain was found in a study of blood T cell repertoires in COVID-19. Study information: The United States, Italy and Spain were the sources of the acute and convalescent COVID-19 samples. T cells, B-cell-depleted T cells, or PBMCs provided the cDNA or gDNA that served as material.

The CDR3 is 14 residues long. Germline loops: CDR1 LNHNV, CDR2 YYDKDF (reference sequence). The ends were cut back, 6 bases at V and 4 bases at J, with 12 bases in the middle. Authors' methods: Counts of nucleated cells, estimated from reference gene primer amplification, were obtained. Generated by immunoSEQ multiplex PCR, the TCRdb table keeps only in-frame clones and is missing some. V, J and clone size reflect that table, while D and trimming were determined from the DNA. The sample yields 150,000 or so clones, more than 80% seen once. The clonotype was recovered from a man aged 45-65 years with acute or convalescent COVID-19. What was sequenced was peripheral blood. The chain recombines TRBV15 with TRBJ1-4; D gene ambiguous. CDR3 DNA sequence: TGTGCCACCAGGATTGACCGACTTAATGAAAAACTGTTTTTT. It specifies CATRIDRLNEKLFF.